This T cell receptor (beta chain) was documented in a study of blood T cells in healthy people across ages. Overall study results and limits: Unknown donor CMV status possibly confounded expanded clonotype changes. Strong correlation linked observed beta diversity and percent naive T cells.

This CDR3 comprises 16 residues. Germline lookup yields CDR1 SEHNR and CDR2 FQNEAQ (reference sequence). Deletions cut 4 bases from V and 4 bases from J, with 19 bases between. The second PCR ran about 6 to 12 cycles with a sample-barcoded 5' primer and J-beta primers. TCRdb re-derived calls from the 5' RACE reads in MiXCR, one entry per CDR3 protein. Of about 1.4 million distinct CDR3 sequences in the sample, around 59% are singletons; the top ten hold 5.5% to 8%. Of note for this clonotype: Antigen unknown.

PBMCs numbering at least 7 million were isolated per sample. This receptor was taken from a young man in good health. The material sequenced was blood. The rearrangement links TRBV7-9 to TRBJ1-1, with D uncertain. For the CDR3, the DNA is TGTGCCAGCAGCTCGGCCCGGGCCCCGGGAGGCACTGAAGCTTTCTTT. Translation gives CASSSARAPGGTEAFF.